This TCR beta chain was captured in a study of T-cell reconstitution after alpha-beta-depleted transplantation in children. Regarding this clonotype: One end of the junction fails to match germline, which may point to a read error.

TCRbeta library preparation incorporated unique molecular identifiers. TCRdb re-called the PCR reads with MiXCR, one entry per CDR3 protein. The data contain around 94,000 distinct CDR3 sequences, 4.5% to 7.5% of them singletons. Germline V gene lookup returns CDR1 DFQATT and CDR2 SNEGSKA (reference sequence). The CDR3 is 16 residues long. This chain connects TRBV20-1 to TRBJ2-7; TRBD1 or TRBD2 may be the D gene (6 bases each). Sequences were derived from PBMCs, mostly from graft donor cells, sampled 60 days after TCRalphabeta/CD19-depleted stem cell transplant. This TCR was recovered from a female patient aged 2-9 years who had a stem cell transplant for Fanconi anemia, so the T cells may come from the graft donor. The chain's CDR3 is CCASVWGAVKTYEQYF. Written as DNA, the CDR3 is TGCTGTGCTAGCGTTTGGGGGGCAGTAAAAACCTACGAGCAGTACTTC.